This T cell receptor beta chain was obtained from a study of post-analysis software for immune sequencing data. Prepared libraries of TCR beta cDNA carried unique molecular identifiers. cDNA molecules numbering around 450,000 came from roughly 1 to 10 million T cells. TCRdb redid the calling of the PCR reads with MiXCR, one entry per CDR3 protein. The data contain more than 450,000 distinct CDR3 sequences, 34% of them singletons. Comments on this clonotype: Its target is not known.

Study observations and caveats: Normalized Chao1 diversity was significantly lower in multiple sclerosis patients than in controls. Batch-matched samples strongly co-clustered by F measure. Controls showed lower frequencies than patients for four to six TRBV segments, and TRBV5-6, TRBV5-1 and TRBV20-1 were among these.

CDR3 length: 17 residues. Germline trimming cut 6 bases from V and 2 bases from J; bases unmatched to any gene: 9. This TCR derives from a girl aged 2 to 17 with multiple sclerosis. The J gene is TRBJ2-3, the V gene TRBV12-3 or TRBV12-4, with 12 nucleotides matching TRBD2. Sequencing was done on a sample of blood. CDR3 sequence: CASSLATSGRYTDTQYF. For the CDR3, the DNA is TGTGCCAGCAGCTTGGCCACTAGCGGGAGGTACACAGATACGCAGTATTTT.